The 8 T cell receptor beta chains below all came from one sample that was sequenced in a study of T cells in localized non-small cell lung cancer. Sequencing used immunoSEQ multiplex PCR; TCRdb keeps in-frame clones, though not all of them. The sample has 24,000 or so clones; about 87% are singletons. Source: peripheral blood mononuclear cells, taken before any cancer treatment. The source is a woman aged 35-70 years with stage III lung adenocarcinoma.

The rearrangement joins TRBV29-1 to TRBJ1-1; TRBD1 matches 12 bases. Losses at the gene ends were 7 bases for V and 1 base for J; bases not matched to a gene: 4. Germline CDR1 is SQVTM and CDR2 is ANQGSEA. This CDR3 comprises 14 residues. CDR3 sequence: CSAKGQGANTEAFF. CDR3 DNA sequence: TGCAGCGCAAAGGGACAGGGGGCGAACACTGAAGCTTTCTTT.

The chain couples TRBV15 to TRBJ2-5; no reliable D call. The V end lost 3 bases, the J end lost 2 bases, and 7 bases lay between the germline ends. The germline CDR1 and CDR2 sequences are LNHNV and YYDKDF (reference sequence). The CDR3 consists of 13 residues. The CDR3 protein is CATSRGTQETQYF. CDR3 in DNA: TGTGCCACCAGCAGGGGTACACAAGAGACCCAGTACTTC.

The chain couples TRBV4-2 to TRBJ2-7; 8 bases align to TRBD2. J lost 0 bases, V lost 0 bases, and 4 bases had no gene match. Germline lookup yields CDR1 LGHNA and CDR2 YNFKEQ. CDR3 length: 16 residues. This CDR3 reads CASSQDSGVSSYEQYF. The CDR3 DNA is TGTGCCAGCAGCCAAGATAGCGGGGTAAGCTCCTACGAGCAGTACTTC.

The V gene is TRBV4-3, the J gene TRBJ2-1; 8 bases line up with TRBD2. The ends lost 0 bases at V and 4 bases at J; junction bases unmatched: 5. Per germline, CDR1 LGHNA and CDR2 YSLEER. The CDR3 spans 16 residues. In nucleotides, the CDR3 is TGCGCCAGCAGCCAAGAGGGGACTAGAGTGTACAATGAGCAGTTCTTC. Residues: CASSQEGTRVYNEQFF.

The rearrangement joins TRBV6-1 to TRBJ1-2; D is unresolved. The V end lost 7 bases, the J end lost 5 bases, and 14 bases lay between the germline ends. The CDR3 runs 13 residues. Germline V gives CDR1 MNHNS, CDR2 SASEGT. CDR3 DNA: TGTGCCAGCACTCCAGGTCCGGGATATGGCTACACCTTC. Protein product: CASTPGPGYGYTF.

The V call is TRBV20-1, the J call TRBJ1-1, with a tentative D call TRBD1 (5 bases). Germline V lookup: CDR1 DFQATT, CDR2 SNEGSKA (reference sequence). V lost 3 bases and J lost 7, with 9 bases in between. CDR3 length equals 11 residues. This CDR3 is CSASRRGEAFF. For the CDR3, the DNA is TGCAGTGCTAGTAGGAGGGGTGAAGCTTTCTTT.

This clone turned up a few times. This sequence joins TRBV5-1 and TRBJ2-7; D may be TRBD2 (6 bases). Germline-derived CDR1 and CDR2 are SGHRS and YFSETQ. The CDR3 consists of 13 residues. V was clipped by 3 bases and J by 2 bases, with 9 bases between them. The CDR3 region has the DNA TGCGCCAGCAGCTCGACGGGAGCCTACGAGCAGTACTTC. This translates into CASSSTGAYEQYF.

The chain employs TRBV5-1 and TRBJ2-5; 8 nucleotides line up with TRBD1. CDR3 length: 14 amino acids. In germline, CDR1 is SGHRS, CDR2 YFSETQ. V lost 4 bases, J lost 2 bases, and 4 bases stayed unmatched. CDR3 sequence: CASSRGTGQETQYF. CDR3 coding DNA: TGCGCCAGCAGCCGCGGGACAGGTCAAGAGACCCAGTACTTC.